One sample yielded the 27 T cell receptor beta chains listed below, sequenced in a study of T-cell reconstitution after alpha-beta-depleted transplantation in children. It was with unique molecular identifiers that the TCRbeta library was prepared. In TCRdb, the PCR reads were re-called with MiXCR into one record per CDR3 protein. The sample records some 500,000 distinct CDR3 sequences, approximately 20% being singletons. Source: PBMCs from the stem cell graft donor, taken from the stem cell graft. These receptor sequences come from a human donor who donated a stem cell graft to a child with acute lymphoblastic leukemia.

The rearrangement joins TRBV12-3 or TRBV12-4 to TRBJ2-7; TRBD1 aligns across 11 bases. The CDR3 is 14 amino acids. The trim removed 3 bases at V and 6 bases at J, leaving 4 bases unmatched. CDR3 sequence (DNA): TGTGCCAGCAGTTTTCCGGACAGGGGGCTCGAGCAGTACTTC. As protein: CASSFPDRGLEQYF.

This clonotype was observed a handful of times. The gene calls are TRBV20-1 and TRBJ2-7; 9 bases are shared with TRBD2. CDR1 and CDR2 from the germline V gene are DFQATT and SNEGSKA (reference sequence). Trimming took 6 bases from V and 4 from J; bases not matched to a gene: 10. The CDR3 runs to 14 residues. The CDR3 bases are TGCAGTGCGGCAAAGACTAGCGGACGGTACGAGCAGTACTTC. Its protein is CSAAKTSGRYEQYF.

The genes are TRBV25-1 and TRBJ1-4, with 9 bases matching TRBD1. The CDR3 contains 15 residues. V trimming: 2 bases; J trimming: 8 bases; junction bases outside the gene matches: 6. Germline V gene sequence: CDR1 MGHDK, CDR2 SYGVNS. The CDR3 DNA is TGTGCCAGCAGTGAAGAGGGGACAGGGAGGGAAAAACTGTTTTTT. Amino acid sequence: CASSEEGTGREKLFF.

This clonotype was picked up a small number of times. At one boundary the junction diverges from the germline segment, which might be a read error. This chain connects TRBV25-1 to TRBJ2-7, with D possibly TRBD1 on 5 matching bases. In germline, CDR1 is MGHDK, CDR2 SYGVNS. The CDR3 totals 13 residues. The CDR3 sequence: CASRPTASFEQYF. The CDR3 nucleotides read TGTGCCAGCAGACCGACAGCTTCCTTCGAGCAGTACTTC.

CDR3 nucleotides: TGCGCCAGCAGCTTCACAGGACAGGGCTACGAGCAGTACTTC. It specifies CASSFTGQGYEQYF. V and J are TRBV5-1 and TRBJ2-7; 8 bases are shared with TRBD1. The germline CDR1 and CDR2 sequences are SGHRS and YFSETQ. V dropped 2 bases and J dropped 3; count of bases not matched to a gene: 4. The length of the CDR3 is 14 residues.

The chain is built from TRBV4-1 and TRBJ1-5; D may be TRBD1 (5 bases). This CDR3 is 14 amino acids long. V lost 4 bases to trimming and J lost 8 bases, with 15 bases between them. From germline, CDR1 is MGHRA and CDR2 YSYEKL. CDR3 nucleotides: TGCGCCAGCAGCCTGGGGCAGGGAGAAGAGCCCCAGCATTTT. It codes for CASSLGQGEEPQHF.

This clonotype occurred a few times. This chain uses TRBV12-3 or TRBV12-4 with TRBJ2-1; D might be TRBD1 (6 bases). CDR3 size: 13 residues. V lost 6 bases to trimming and J lost 5 bases, with 11 bases between them. In DNA form, the CDR3 reads TGTGCCAGCAGACTGAACAGGGACAATGAGCAGTTCTTC. This encodes CASRLNRDNEQFF.

This clonotype turned up a few times. V is TRBV5-1 and J is TRBJ2-1, with 10 bases that match TRBD2. The CDR3 consists of 15 residues. CDR1 and CDR2 (germline): SGHRS, YFSETQ. V was pared by 3 bases and J by 8 bases, with 8 bases of the junction left unmatched. The CDR3 sequence: CASSSPSGSIDEQFF. CDR3 nucleotides: TGCGCCAGCAGCTCCCCTAGCGGGAGCATCGATGAGCAGTTCTTC.

The V call is TRBV15, the J call TRBJ2-4; 8 bases are a match to TRBD1. The V segment lost 0 bases and the J segment 7 bases; nucleotides outside the gene matches: 8. CDR3 length: 16 amino acids. The germline V gene has CDR1 LNHNV and CDR2 YYDKDF (reference sequence). This CDR3 reads CATSRDPGQGGNIQYF. CDR3 sequence (DNA): TGTGCCACCAGCAGAGATCCCGGACAGGGCGGGAACATTCAGTACTTC.

This sequence joins TRBV10-3 and TRBJ2-2; D may match TRBD1 or TRBD2 (6 bases each). Trimming left V 3 bases short and J 6 bases short, with 8 bases between. The germline V gene encodes CDR1 ENHRY and CDR2 SYGVKD. The CDR3 is made up of 13 amino acids. The CDR3: CAISERGAGELFF. Here the CDR3 DNA reads TGTGCCATCAGTGAAAGGGGGGCCGGGGAGCTGTTTTTT.

There are a few counts of this clonotype. The junction shows a germline mismatch at one end, possibly a read error. The genes are TRBV12-5 and TRBJ2-7, with 8 positions matching TRBD2. The CDR3 covers 10 residues. Germline loops: CDR1 LGHNT, CDR2 FRNRAP. CDR3 DNA: TGTGCTAGTGACCAAGCGGGAGCGAACTTC. Its translation: CASDQAGANF.

This rearrangement joins TRBV4-1 to TRBJ2-1, with no clear D. There are 14 residues in the CDR3. Germline V gives CDR1 MGHRA, CDR2 YSYEKL. The V end was cut by 3 bases, the J end by 4 bases, with 10 bases between. Here the CDR3 reads CASSHLYRYNEQFF. DNA for the CDR3: TGCGCCAGCAGCCACCTCTACCGATACAATGAGCAGTTCTTC.

This chain connects TRBV4-2 to TRBJ2-2, with D tentatively TRBD2 (6 bases). This CDR3 has 16 amino acids. CDR1 and CDR2 from the germline V gene are LGHNA and YNFKEQ. Trimming cost V 6 bases and J 3 bases, with 17 bases left between them. The CDR3 nucleotides are TGTGCCAGCAGGAGGGGAGGTGTTCTGGACACCGGGGAGCTGTTTTTT. Its protein is CASRRGGVLDTGELFF.

This clonotype was picked up a small number of times. The V and J genes are TRBV5-5 and TRBJ2-1; 7 bases fit TRBD1. The junction had 7 bases not matched to a gene; V was cut back by 4 bases and J by 0 bases. Germline V gene lookup returns CDR1 SGHKS and CDR2 YYEKEE (reference sequence). CDR3 size: 16 residues. CDR3 bases: TGTGCCAGCAGCGCCCAGACAGGGAGCTCCTACAATGAGCAGTTCTTC. Amino acid sequence: CASSAQTGSSYNEQFF.

This clonotype showed up just a few times. This rearrangement joins TRBV4-2 to TRBJ2-7; TRBD2 agrees at 7 bases. V was pared by 1 base and J by 7 bases, with 10 bases of the junction left unmatched. The CDR3 length is 15 residues. Germline CDR1 and CDR2: LGHNA and YNFKEQ. CDR3: CASSQGSGARFEQYF. CDR3 nucleotides: TGTGCCAGCAGCCAAGGGAGCGGGGCTCGATTTGAGCAGTACTTC.

The chain recombines TRBV10-3 with TRBJ1-5; the D is unclear. CDR3 length: 13 amino acids. In germline, CDR1 is ENHRY, CDR2 SYGVKD. V gave up 10 bases and J gave up 5 bases, with 15 bases separating them. The CDR3 is CATRPSSYQPQHF. The CDR3 DNA reads TGTGCCACACGCCCCTCCTCTTATCAGCCCCAGCATTTT.

The V call is TRBV27, the J call TRBJ1-1, with D possibly TRBD1 on 5 matching bases. V dropped 6 bases and J dropped 0 bases, with 11 bases sitting between them. The CDR3 extends over 14 amino acids. Germline CDR1 and CDR2: MNHEY and SMNVEV (reference sequence). CDR3 DNA sequence: TGTGCCAGCAGCGACGGGGGGGTGAACACTGAAGCTTTCTTT. This translates into CASSDGGVNTEAFF.

This clonotype turned up a few times. This sequence joins TRBV29-1 and TRBJ2-7, with 8 bases that match TRBD1. Trimming took 7 bases from V and 6 from J; bases not matched to a gene: 8. Germline lookup yields CDR1 SQVTM and CDR2 ANQGSEA. The CDR3 totals 12 residues. CDR3 amino acids: CSALTGAREQYF. For the CDR3, the DNA is TGCAGCGCCCTGACAGGGGCTCGCGAGCAGTACTTC.

There are a few counts of this clonotype. The chain recombines TRBV5-1 with TRBJ2-1; D remains ambiguous. The germline V and J ends were trimmed by 5 bases and 5 bases, with 17 bases remaining between them. The CDR3 is made up of 15 amino acids. In germline, CDR1 is SGHRS, CDR2 YFSETQ. CDR3 sequence reads: CASSIEGWFDNEQFF. CDR3 DNA: TGCGCCAGCAGTATAGAAGGGTGGTTTGACAATGAGCAGTTCTTC.

A few counts support this clonotype. The V and J genes are TRBV4-1 and TRBJ2-7; D uncertain. CDR3 length equals 12 residues. CDR1 MGHRA and CDR2 YSYEKL come from the germline V gene. The V end was cut by 3 bases, the J end by 6 bases, with 9 bases between. CDR3: CASSHTSPEQYF. CDR3 nucleotide sequence: TGCGCCAGCAGCCATACGTCGCCCGAGCAGTACTTC.

The chain joins TRBV7-2 to TRBJ1-4; D is unresolved. Germline loops: CDR1 SGHTA, CDR2 FQGNSA. This CDR3 is 15 amino acids long. V was shortened by 1 base and J by 5 bases, with 11 bases between the two germline ends. The CDR3 DNA reads as TGTGCCAGCAGCTTAGGCGGGGTCCTAAATGAAAAACTGTTTTTT. This gives the protein CASSLGGVLNEKLFF.

The chain couples TRBV12-3 or TRBV12-4 to TRBJ1-1; tentatively, D is TRBD1 (6 bases). V was cut by 7 bases and J by 0 bases, with 24 bases left in between. CDR3 length: 18 amino acids. The CDR3: CASTLSKMGGGMNTEAFF. CDR3 coding DNA: TGTGCCAGCACCCTCTCAAAGATGGGGGGCGGAATGAACACTGAAGCTTTCTTT.

V gene TRBV4-1 combines with J gene TRBJ1-1, with D possibly TRBD1 on 6 matching bases. The germline V and J ends were trimmed by 1 base and 0 bases, with 9 bases remaining between them. Germline CDR1 and CDR2: MGHRA and YSYEKL. CDR3 length: 15 amino acids. The CDR3, as DNA: TGCGCCAGCAGCCAAGCTGGACAGATGAACACTGAAGCTTTCTTT. Protein sequence: CASSQAGQMNTEAFF.

The rearrangement links TRBV11-2 to TRBJ2-7; D call uncertain. The CDR3 contains 14 residues. CDR1 and CDR2 (germline): SGHAT, FQNNGV. Trimming cost V 2 bases and J 2 bases, with 10 bases left between them. The CDR3 spells CASSLIRTPYEQYF. The CDR3, as DNA: TGTGCCAGCAGCTTAATACGTACACCCTACGAGCAGTACTTC.

This sequence joins TRBV7-2 and TRBJ2-3; maybe TRBD2 (5 bases). CDR3 length: 15 residues. Germline assignment: CDR1 SGHTA and CDR2 FQGNSA. V was cut by 1 base and J by 2 bases, with 10 bases left in between. The CDR3 loop reads CASSLVLASTDTQYF. The CDR3 coding sequence is TGTGCCAGCAGCTTAGTCCTAGCTTCCACAGATACGCAGTATTTT.

The chain carries TRBV27 and TRBJ2-3; D possibly corresponds to TRBD2 (5 bases). From germline, CDR1 is MNHEY and CDR2 SMNVEV (reference sequence). The CDR3 is made up of 13 amino acids. V lost 6 bases and J 6 bases, leaving 13 bases between the germline ends. CDR3 bases: TGTGCCAGCAGGGTCGGGGTTCCGGATACGCAGTATTTT. Encoded protein: CASRVGVPDTQYF.

In this sample, this clonotype turned up a few times. A clone one base away is much larger, so this may be a read error. The chain uses TRBV2 and TRBJ2-1; tentative D call: TRBD2 (5 bases). Per germline, CDR1 SNHLY and CDR2 FYNNEI. Trimming removed 6 bases at V and 7 bases at J, with 7 bases between. This CDR3 region has 11 residues. CDR3 nucleotides: TGTGCCAGCAGCCGGGAAAATGAGCAGTTCTTC. It specifies CASSRENEQFF.